This T cell receptor (beta chain) was retrieved from a study of blood T cell repertoires in COVID-19. In the study overall: Nucleic acid was either cDNA or gDNA, and it came from T cells, B-cell-depleted T cells, or PBMCs.

Method: immunoSEQ multiplex PCR; TCRdb's copy keeps in-frame clones and lacks some. The sample includes 300,000 to 400,000 clones, 88% of them seen just once. Only one count was recorded for this clone. Per germline, CDR1 MNHNS and CDR2 SASEGT. The trim removed 3 bases at V and 1 base at J, leaving 1 base unmatched. CDR3 length: 15 amino acids. The chain carries TRBV6-1 and TRBJ2-5; 11 positions agree with TRBD1. This receptor was taken from a woman in her 50s with active or convalescent COVID-19. The source material was peripheral blood. The CDR3 nucleotides read TGTGCCAGCAGTGATGGGACAGGGGGCCAAGAGACCCAGTACTTC. Translating it yields CASSDGTGGQETQYF.